The present T cell receptor beta chain was sequenced within a study of shared clonotypes between healthy human individuals. Study-wide points: Relative to clonotypes present in all four donors, those not shared had lower generation probabilities. Memory subsets generally showed smaller estimated richness than naive subsets did. Shared clonotypes: about 5% naive CD4, around 3.4% naive CD8, about 2.4% memory CD4, 0.4% memory CD8.

With regard to this clone: Its target is not known.

The data were produced by immunoSEQ multiplex PCR, yet TCRdb's version contains in-frame clones alone and is incomplete. The repertoire holds about 680,000 clones, with 90% to 95% as singletons. V lost 3 bases and J lost 6; bases outside the gene matches: 11. The CDR3 totals 17 residues. Germline V gene sequence: CDR1 WSHSY, CDR2 SAAADI. CD45RO-negative CD8 cells positively selected for CCR7 made up the naive population, which excluded terminally differentiated effector memory CD45RA+ cells. Donors, without exception, were Caucasian adults residing in Nashville, Tennessee. The chain recombines TRBV10-2 with TRBJ1-4; the match to TRBD1 covers 9 bases. This TCR came from a man in his thirties or forties in good health. The source material was naive CD8+ T cells sorted from blood. CDR3 residues: CASSERSDRGEDEKLFF. CDR3 coding DNA: TGCGCCAGCAGTGAACGGTCTGACAGGGGGGAGGATGAAAAACTGTTTTTT.